This is a list of T cell receptor beta chains from one sample in a study of T-cell reconstitution after alpha-beta-depleted transplantation in children. Via MiXCR, TCRdb re-called the PCR reads, giving one row per CDR3 protein. The table lists 170,000 or so distinct CDR3 sequences, approximately 6.8% of them singletons. Sequenced here: PBMCs from the stem cell graft donor, sampled from the stem cell graft. These receptors originate from a human donor who donated a stem cell graft to a child with Wiskott-Aldrich syndrome. The CDR3 runs from the conserved cysteine through the conserved F or W. A D gene is named only where the DNA matches it firmly. Clone size is stated in some rows and not others, as once, few, many or a class when expanded.

clone size | J gene | V gene | D gene | CDR3 protein | CDR3 DNA
many | TRBJ1-1 | TRBV30 | . | CAWSVRVNTEAFF | TGTGCCTGGAGTGTAAGGGTGAACACTGAAGCTTTCTTT
few | TRBJ2-5 | TRBV5-1 | TRBD1 | CASSSGTGVEETQYF | TGCGCCAGCAGTTCCGGGACAGGGGTGGAAGAGACCCAGTACTTC
many | TRBJ1-1 | TRBV20-1 | TRBD1 | CSARTGTIAFF | TGCAGTGCTCGGACAGGGACAATAGCTTTCTTT
many | TRBJ2-3 | TRBV29-1 | . | CSVQDRASTDTQYF | TGCAGCGTTCAGGACAGAGCTAGCACAGATACGCAGTATTTT
few | TRBJ2-2 | TRBV7-9 | . | CASSFNRGDTGELFF | TGTGCCAGCAGCTTTAATCGTGGGGACACCGGGGAGCTGTTTTTT
many | TRBJ2-5 | TRBV24-1 | . | CATSDLYQETQYF | TGTGCCACCAGTGATTTGTACCAAGAGACCCAGTACTTC
many | TRBJ1-2 | TRBV12-3/TRBV12-4 | . | CASTPGRVSGYTF | TGTGCCAGCACGCCGGGACGCGTTTCTGGCTACACCTTC
many | TRBJ1-1 | TRBV12-3/TRBV12-4 | . | CASSFWERGTEAFF | TGTGCCAGCAGTTTCTGGGAACGGGGTACTGAAGCTTTCTTT
many | TRBJ1-1 | TRBV29-1 | . | CSVSGGWGMNTEAFF | TGCAGCGTTTCCGGGGGGTGGGGGATGAACACTGAAGCTTTCTTT
many | TRBJ1-1 | TRBV5-1 | TRBD1 | CASSSQGAGHTEAFF | TGCGCCAGCAGCTCACAGGGGGCTGGGCACACTGAAGCTTTCTTT
many | TRBJ1-1 | TRBV29-1 | TRBD1 | CSVDRGVGLF | TGCAGCGTCGACAGGGGAGTAGGCCTTTTT
many | TRBJ1-1 | TRBV29-1 | TRBD1 | CSVRDRVNTEAFF | TGCAGCGTAAGGGACAGGGTGAACACTGAAGCTTTCTTT
many | TRBJ1-5 | TRBV6-5 | TRBD1 | CASSYAGQGTSNQPQHF | TGTGCCAGCAGTTACGCGGGACAGGGGACATCCAATCAGCCCCAGCATTTT
many | TRBJ2-2 | TRBV27 | TRBD2 | CASTRLAGGRTGELFF | TGTGCCAGCACTCGACTAGCGGGAGGGCGGACCGGGGAGCTGTTTTTT
many | TRBJ2-5 | TRBV5-1 | . | CASSLSETQYF | TGTGCCAGCAGCTTATCGGAGACCCAGTACTTC
few | TRBJ2-7 | TRBV3-1 | . | CASSPPPGHPTDEQYF | TGTGCCAGCAGCCCTCCGCCAGGACACCCTACCGACGAGCAGTACTTC
many | TRBJ1-1 | TRBV28 | . | CASPPAGYGNTEAFF | TGTGCCAGCCCACCCGCGGGGTATGGGAACACTGAAGCTTTCTTT
. | TRBJ2-3 | TRBV10-3 | TRBD2 | CAISESEAGVIADTQYF | TGTGCCATCAGTGAGTCCGAGGCGGGAGTAATCGCAGATACGCAGTATTTT
many | TRBJ2-3 | TRBV12-3/TRBV12-4 | TRBD1 | CASSPQQGAGDTQYF | TGTGCCAGCAGTCCTCAACAGGGGGCTGGAGATACGCAGTATTTT
many | TRBJ1-2 | TRBV20-1 | TRBD1 | CSASPGGVIGYTF | TGCAGTGCTAGTCCAGGGGGGGTAATTGGCTACACCTTC
many | TRBJ2-7 | TRBV5-1 | . | CASSTTASYEQYF | TGCGCCAGCAGTACGACAGCCTCCTACGAGCAGTACTTC
few | TRBJ2-7 | TRBV7-2 | . | CASSLSFDDEQYF | TGTGCCAGCAGCTTATCGTTCGACGACGAGCAGTACTTC
many | TRBJ2-7 | TRBV27 | . | CASSSNPYGGAYEQYF | TGTGCCAGCAGTTCCAACCCGTACGGGGGCGCGTACGAGCAGTACTTC
many | TRBJ2-1 | TRBV7-9 | TRBD1 | CASSSGSGGRGNEQFF | TGTGCCAGCAGCTCCGGATCAGGGGGTCGTGGCAATGAGCAGTTCTTC
many | TRBJ2-3 | TRBV24-1 | TRBD2 | CATSGYQGWSGRHTQYF | TGTGCCACCAGTGGTTATCAGGGTTGGAGCGGGAGGCATACGCAGTATTTT
many | TRBJ1-6 | TRBV12-3/TRBV12-4 | . | CASSPPGSPLHF | TGTGCCAGCAGCCCCCCGGGTTCACCCCTCCACTTT
few | TRBJ1-1 | TRBV19 | . | CASSMNRLNTEAFF | TGTGCCAGTAGTATGAACAGATTGAACACTGAAGCTTTCTTT
. | TRBJ1-1 | TRBV20-1 | TRBD1 | CSATPSTGGGTEAFF | TGCAGTGCTACTCCGTCGACAGGGGGCGGCACTGAAGCTTTCTTT
many | TRBJ1-2 | TRBV20-1 | . | CSAIGQDYGYTF | TGCAGTGCTATAGGCCAAGACTATGGCTACACCTTC
. | TRBJ2-3 | TRBV20-1 | . | CSAIRPGTGGTDTQYF | TGCAGTGCTATAAGACCAGGGACCGGAGGGACAGATACGCAGTATTTT
many | TRBJ1-2 | TRBV5-1 | TRBD1 | CASSLLRQGAGYTF | TGCGCCAGCAGCTTGCTCAGACAGGGGGCAGGCTACACCTTC
many | TRBJ1-2 | TRBV18 | . | CASSPHGAANYGYTF | TGTGCCAGCTCACCACACGGGGCGGCTAACTATGGCTACACCTTC
many | TRBJ1-1 | TRBV29-1 | . | CSVKNTEAFF | TGCAGCGTTAAGAACACTGAAGCTTTCTTT
many | TRBJ1-1 | TRBV6-5 | . | CASSYTNRGPIGAFF | TGTGCCAGCAGTTACACTAACCGGGGACCCATCGGAGCTTTCTTT
many | TRBJ2-5 | TRBV3-1 | . | CASSQERNGRETQYF | TGTGCCAGCAGCCAAGAAAGGAATGGGAGGGAGACCCAGTACTTC
many | TRBJ2-1 | TRBV10-1 | . | CASSESRGNNEQFF | TGCGCCAGCAGTGAGTCGAGGGGAAACAATGAGCAGTTCTTC
. | TRBJ2-7 | TRBV24-1 | . | CATSDRRDSSSYEQYF | TGTGCCACCAGTGACCGCCGGGACTCGAGCTCCTACGAGCAGTACTTC
many | TRBJ2-7 | TRBV12-3/TRBV12-4 | . | CASTLSGGTYEQYF | TGTGCCAGCACCTTGTCTGGCGGGACCTACGAGCAGTACTTC
many | TRBJ2-7 | TRBV6-5 | . | CASTPEQYF | TGTGCCAGCACTCCCGAGCAGTACTTC
many | TRBJ1-5 | TRBV6-2/TRBV6-3 | . | CASSKHDGNQPQHF | TGTGCCAGCAGTAAACATGACGGTAATCAGCCCCAGCATTTT
many | TRBJ2-1 | TRBV6-5 | TRBD1 | CASSSGTGTYNEQFF | TGTGCCAGCAGTTCCGGGACAGGTACCTACAATGAGCAGTTCTTC
many | TRBJ1-4 | TRBV20-1 | . | CSARRPRGLLNEKLFF | TGCAGTGCGAGACGACCCAGGGGCCTCCTTAATGAAAAACTGTTTTTT
many | TRBJ1-1 | TRBV7-6 | TRBD1 | CASSPNRGRGEAFF | TGTGCCAGCAGCCCTAACAGGGGGCGGGGTGAAGCTTTCTTT
many | TRBJ1-1 | TRBV10-2 | . | CASRTGNGVEAFF | TGCGCCAGCAGAACTGGGAATGGAGTAGAAGCTTTCTTT